The source of this T cell receptor (beta chain) is a study of T cells in Graves' hyperthyroidism and ophthalmopathy. Study conclusions and caveats: Model-based prediction identified ophthalmopathy a median about 6.8 months prior to its onset. Blood also contained most expanded thyroid clonotypes above 0.001.

As concerns this clonotype: Its matching antigen is unknown.

Germline CDR1 and CDR2: DFQATT and SNEGSKA (reference sequence). The CDR3 loop spans 12 amino acids. Trimming shortened V by 6 bases and J by 8 bases, and 11 bases separated the two germline ends. Amplified regions were TCR beta CDR3 sequences from RNA transcripts. HTBI primers drove first-round RT-PCR of the TCR CDR3. TCRdb re-called the multiplex PCR reads with MiXCR, one entry per CDR3 protein. The sample lists some 250,000 distinct CDR3 sequences; 12% to 15% were seen once. Sequencing used blood. The chain joins TRBV20-1 to TRBJ1-6; perhaps TRBD1 as D (5 bases). The receptor comes from a woman between 45 and 60 years old with Graves' hyperthyroidism that later progressed to Graves' ophthalmopathy. In nucleotides, the CDR3 is TGCAGTGCCGGGACTCCCGATTCACCCCTCCACTTT. Translation gives CSAGTPDSPLHF.